Listed here are 21 T cell receptor beta chains from one sample, sequenced in a study of T cell changes during pregnancy in multiple sclerosis. Libraries were prepared by immunoSEQ multiplex PCR; TCRdb keeps only in-frame clonotypes and omits some of them. This table holds approximately 30,000 clones, about 91% found once. Sample: CD8+ T cells from peripheral blood mononuclear cells, taken in the first trimester of pregnancy. These receptor sequences come from a female donor with multiple sclerosis, enrolled in a pregnancy study.

Written as DNA, the CDR3 is TGTGCCAGCGGACAACAGGGTGGGAATCAGCCCCAGCATTTT. This codes for CASGQQGGNQPQHF. V and J are TRBV27 and TRBJ1-5; D is perhaps TRBD1 (6 bases). The length of the CDR3 is 14 residues. The V gene's germline CDR1 is MNHEY and CDR2 SMNVEV (reference sequence). Trimming took off 8 bases at V and 4 bases at J, with 15 bases between the two ends.

The gene calls are TRBV10-3 and TRBJ1-6, with D unresolved. The germline CDR1 and CDR2 sequences are ENHRY and SYGVKD. This CDR3 has 16 amino acids. V lost 6 bases and J lost 0, with 12 bases in between. The CDR3 nucleotides read TGTGCCATCAGACAATCGGGGAGCTCCTATAATTCACCCCTCCACTTT. Translated, it gives CAIRQSGSSYNSPLHF.

Comment on this clone: Mismatch with germline at one junction end may stem from a read error. The chain is built from TRBV30 and TRBJ1-4, with 8 bases identical to TRBD1. Germline assignment: CDR1 GTSNPN and CDR2 SVGIG (reference sequence). This CDR3 region has 12 residues. CDR3 in DNA: TGTGCCTGGAGTGTGAGCCGGGACAGGACCCTTTTT. Translated: CAWSVSRDRTLF.

V and J are TRBV9 and TRBJ1-5, with D unclear. Germline values: CDR1 SGDLS, CDR2 YYNGEE. Trimming removed 3 bases from V and 1 base from J, with 11 bases in between. The CDR3 length is 15 residues. The DNA of the CDR3 is TGTGCCAGCAGCGCCACGACTGTGAGCAATCAGCCCCAGCATTTT. Residues: CASSATTVSNQPQHF.

V usage is TRBV4-1 and J usage is TRBJ2-1; D is perhaps TRBD2 (6 bases). V was pared by 0 bases and J by 0 bases, with 9 bases between. The CDR3 covers 16 residues. The germline gives CDR1 MGHRA, CDR2 YSYEKL. CDR3 DNA: TGCGCCAGCAGCCAAGAGGCAGCGGGCTCCTACAATGAGCAGTTCTTC. Its translation is CASSQEAAGSYNEQFF.

The chain employs TRBV11-2 and TRBJ2-3; possible D gene TRBD2, 6 bases. V was clipped by 3 bases and J by 2 bases, with 9 bases between them. Germline CDR1 SGHAT, CDR2 FQNNGV. The CDR3 is made up of 14 amino acids. This chain's CDR3 is CASSFSGDTDTQYF. CDR3 sequence (DNA): TGTGCCAGCAGCTTTAGCGGCGACACAGATACGCAGTATTTT. The full variable domain, in which reference TRBV11-2 and TRBJ2-3 provide the parts outside the CDR3, is EAGVAQSPRYKIIEKRQSVAFWCNPISGHATLYWYQQILGQGPKLLIQFQNNGVVDDSQLPKDRFSAERLKGVDSTLKIQPAKLEDSAVYLCASSFSGDTDTQYFGPGTRLTVL.

The genes are TRBV27 and TRBJ2-5; 11 bases are a match to TRBD1. With V trimmed by 4 bases and J by 2 bases, 15 bases remained unmatched. Per germline, CDR1 MNHEY and CDR2 SMNVEV (reference sequence). The CDR3 is made up of 19 amino acids. The CDR3 sequence is CASSSTTAGTGGLQETQYF. In DNA, the CDR3 is TGTGCCAGCAGTTCGACGACAGCCGGGACAGGGGGATTACAAGAGACCCAGTACTTC.

This clone was counted once. V and J are TRBV25-1 and TRBJ2-2, with D unclear. This CDR3 contains 14 residues. Trimming stripped 6 bases from V and 9 bases from J, with 17 bases between. CDR1 is MGHDK, CDR2 SYGVNS, per germline. CDR3 sequence: CASRETGNMRELFF. DNA of the CDR3: TGTGCCAGCAGGGAGACGGGTAATATGCGGGAGCTGTTTTTT.

J is TRBJ2-7 and V is TRBV4-3; D is possibly TRBD1 (5 bases). The V end lost 1 base, the J end lost 0 bases, and 10 bases lay between the germline ends. There are 15 residues in the CDR3. From germline, CDR1 is LGHNA and CDR2 YSLEER. The chain's CDR3 is CASSQGGDSSYEQYF. The CDR3 nucleotides are TGCGCCAGCAGCCAAGGCGGAGACAGCTCCTACGAGCAGTACTTC.

The chain is built from TRBV5-6 and TRBJ2-2, with 8 bases that match TRBD2. Germline values: CDR1 SGHDT, CDR2 YYEEEE. The CDR3 totals 15 residues. V was pared by 4 bases and J by 7 bases, with 9 bases of the junction left unmatched. The CDR3 reads CASSPPPGLGGELFF. CDR3 bases: TGTGCCAGCAGCCCACCTCCGGGACTAGGCGGGGAGCTGTTTTTT.

This sequence joins TRBV19 and TRBJ2-7, with D hard to call. CDR3 length: 15 amino acids. Germline CDR1 reads LNHDA; CDR2 reads SQIVND (reference sequence). Trimming shortened V by 6 bases and J by 3 bases, and 18 bases separated the two germline ends. The CDR3 is CASSPSRGSFYEQYF. Written as DNA, the CDR3 is TGTGCCAGTAGCCCCTCCCGCGGCAGCTTCTACGAGCAGTACTTC.

The chain recombines TRBV6-5 with TRBJ2-7, with a possible D match to TRBD1 (5 bases). CDR3 size: 13 residues. Germline lookup yields CDR1 MNHEY and CDR2 SVGAGI. V lost 6 bases, J lost 3 bases, and 12 bases lay in between. For the CDR3, the DNA is TGTGCCAGCAGCATCGGACAAGTCTACGAGCAGTACTTC. It translates to CASSIGQVYEQYF.

The chain has TRBV7-8 and TRBJ1-1; TRBD1 might be the D (6 bases). V was pared by 5 bases and J by 6 bases, with 19 bases between. CDR1 is SGHVS, CDR2 FQNEAQ, per germline. This CDR3 comprises 15 residues. The CDR3 sequence is CASSPETGKTAEAFF. The CDR3 nucleotides are TGTGCCAGCAGCCCGGAGACAGGAAAGACCGCTGAAGCTTTCTTT.

V is TRBV28 and J is TRBJ1-3; no clear D gene. The CDR3 has 13 residues. Trimming pared 3 bases from V and 0 bases from J, leaving 3 bases between. Germline CDR1 is MDHEN and CDR2 is SYDVKM. This chain's CDR3 is CASSFGSGNTIYF. The CDR3, as DNA: TGTGCCAGCAGTTTCGGCTCTGGAAACACCATATATTTT.

This clone was picked up a small number of times. The gene calls are TRBV7-9 and TRBJ2-5, with D perhaps matching TRBD2 (6 bases). The CDR3 extends over 15 amino acids. Trimming removed 0 bases at V and 4 bases at J, with 12 bases between. Germline-derived CDR1 and CDR2 are SEHNR and FQNEAQ (reference sequence). The CDR3: CASSLAVDGGETQYF. The CDR3 coding sequence is TGTGCCAGCAGCTTAGCTGTGGACGGGGGAGAGACCCAGTACTTC.

The chain carries TRBV28 and TRBJ2-7; D remains unclear. Germline CDR1 is MDHEN and CDR2 is SYDVKM. The CDR3 runs to 15 residues. Trimming took 5 bases from V and 0 from J, leaving 14 bases between them. The CDR3 DNA sequence: TGTGCCAGCAGTGTTTCACCTGAGAGCTCCTACGAGCAGTACTTC. As protein: CASSVSPESSYEQYF.

The genes are TRBV28 and TRBJ2-7; D possibly corresponds to TRBD2 (6 bases). V was trimmed by 3 bases and J by 4 bases, leaving 13 bases between them. Germline assignment: CDR1 MDHEN and CDR2 SYDVKM. CDR3 length: 14 residues. CDR3 in amino acids: CASSFVLARYEQYF. The DNA for the CDR3 is TGTGCCAGCAGTTTCGTGCTAGCGAGGTACGAGCAGTACTTC. Complete variable domain (other parts from reference TRBV28 and TRBJ2-7): DVKVTQSSRYLVKRTGEKVFLECVQDMDHENMFWYRQDPGLGLRLIYFSYDVKMKEKGDIPEGYSVSREKKERFSLILESASTNQTSMYLCASSFVLARYEQYFGPGTRLTVT.

This clone was found once. The CDR3 region is CASSLARTSGDNEQFF. The CDR3 bases are TGTGCCAGCAGCTTAGCTCGGACTAGCGGTGACAATGAGCAGTTCTTC. The rearrangement joins TRBV11-2 to TRBJ2-1; the match to TRBD2 covers 10 bases. The CDR3 runs 16 residues. V lost 1 base to trimming and J lost 5 bases; unmatched junction nucleotides: 5. Germline lookup yields CDR1 SGHAT and CDR2 FQNNGV.

As for this clone: A much larger clone lies one base from this, so it may be a read error. Other nucleotide sequences in the sample specify the same CDR3. The rearrangement joins TRBV7-8 to TRBJ1-5; 8 nucleotides line up with TRBD1. The trim removed 1 base at V and 2 bases at J, leaving 1 base unmatched. The CDR3 has 15 amino acids. Germline CDR1 and CDR2: SGHVS and FQNEAQ. The CDR3: CASSLEDRGNQPQHF. CDR3 coding DNA: TGTGCCAGCAGCTTAGAGGACAGGGGCAATCAGCCCCAGCATTTT.

This chain connects TRBV27 to TRBJ1-1; 8 bases line up with TRBD1. Germline CDR1 MNHEY, CDR2 SMNVEV (reference sequence). J gave up 7 bases and V 6 bases, and 10 bases lay outside the gene matches. The CDR3 has 14 residues. The CDR3 coding sequence is TGTGCCAGCAGCAATGGACAGGGATTGGGTGAAGCTTTCTTT. Encoded protein: CASSNGQGLGEAFF.

This chain connects TRBV19 to TRBJ1-5; D perhaps matches TRBD1 (5 bases). CDR1 and CDR2 from the germline V gene are LNHDA and SQIVND (reference sequence). The CDR3 loop spans 15 amino acids. Trimming pared 5 bases from V and 0 bases from J, leaving 11 bases between. The DNA for the CDR3 is TGTGCCAGTAGTTTATCGGGGGTTAGCAATCAGCCCCAGCATTTT. As protein: CASSLSGVSNQPQHF.